The 28 T cell receptor beta chains in this list originate from one sample, sequenced in a study of Tregs in tolerant kidney transplant recipients. The table came from immunoSEQ multiplex PCR; TCRdb's copy has only in-frame clones and leaves some out. The table lists roughly 4,000 clones, around 60% of them singletons. These TCRs' antigens remain unknown. The source material was CD8+ T cells from blood cultured with allogeneic cells. The receptors originated from a human donor in good health.

The rearrangement joins TRBV30 to TRBJ2-7, with a possible D match to TRBD2 (6 bases). V lost 4 bases, J lost 4 bases, and 17 bases lay in between. The CDR3 is 14 amino acids. Germline V gene lookup returns CDR1 GTSNPN and CDR2 SVGIG (reference sequence). CDR3 protein: CAWNMFQGGYEQYF. The DNA of the CDR3 is TGTGCCTGGAATATGTTCCAGGGAGGATACGAGCAGTACTTC.

The chain has TRBV13 and TRBJ2-7; 12 nucleotides match TRBD1. Germline V gene sequence: CDR1 PRHDT, CDR2 FYEKMQ (reference sequence). Trimming cost V 5 bases and J 5 bases; bases outside gene matches: 7. This CDR3 is 15 amino acids long. This chain's CDR3 is CASSQRDRGRNEQYF. DNA of the CDR3: TGTGCCAGCAGCCAAAGGGACAGGGGGCGTAACGAGCAGTACTTC.

This clone was counted a few times. The J gene is TRBJ1-5, the V gene TRBV10-2; D not certain. Germline CDR1 and CDR2: WSHSY and SAAADI. V was clipped by 4 bases and J by 2 bases, with 12 bases between them. This CDR3 contains 15 residues. CDR3 nucleotides: TGCGCCAGCAGTGCATGGACCTTGGGCAATCAGCCCCAGCATTTT. Translating it yields CASSAWTLGNQPQHF.

The J gene is TRBJ1-4, the V gene TRBV5-6, with 9 bases lining up with TRBD1. Per the germline V gene, CDR1 is SGHDT and CDR2 is YYEEEE. This CDR3 has 15 amino acids. V trimming: 4 bases; J trimming: 5 bases; junction bases outside the gene matches: 6. This CDR3 is CASSPVGQGNEKLFF. CDR3 DNA: TGTGCCAGCAGCCCAGTCGGACAGGGGAATGAAAAACTGTTTTTT.

The J gene is TRBJ2-1, the V gene TRBV7-2, with 8 bases aligning to TRBD2. The CDR3 totals 17 residues. The germline gives CDR1 SGHTA, CDR2 FQGNSA. V dropped 2 bases and J dropped 7; count of bases not matched to a gene: 13. The CDR3 coding sequence is TGTGCCAGCAGCTTAAGCGGGTTGTTAGCGGGACGGAATGAGCAGTTCTTC. This gives the protein CASSLSGLLAGRNEQFF.

The genes are TRBV5-8 and TRBJ2-5; TRBD2 matches at 8 bases. Losses at the gene ends were 3 bases for V and 1 base for J; bases not matched to a gene: 2. The CDR3 extends over 14 amino acids. CDR1 is SGHTS and CDR2 is YDEGEE in the germline V gene. The CDR3 here is CASSSSGGQETQYF. For the CDR3, the DNA is TGTGCCAGCAGCTCCAGCGGGGGCCAAGAGACCCAGTACTTC.

The rearrangement joins TRBV6-1 to TRBJ2-7; no definite D call. The CDR3 runs to 11 residues. V was trimmed by 6 bases and J by 7 bases, leaving 10 bases between them. CDR1 MNHNS and CDR2 SASEGT come from the germline V gene. CDR3 region: CASSSNGEQYF. CDR3 nucleotides: TGTGCCAGCAGCTCCAACGGGGAGCAGTACTTC.

This chain links TRBV7-9 with TRBJ2-3; no clear D gene. The CDR3 spans 13 residues. V lost 1 base, J lost 3 bases, and 5 bases lay in between. The germline V gene encodes CDR1 SEHNR and CDR2 FQNEAQ (reference sequence). In DNA, the CDR3 is TGTGCCAGCAGCTTAGAGAATACAGATACGCAGTATTTT. Translation gives CASSLENTDTQYF.

This clone was seen once. CDR3 DNA sequence: TGTGCCAGCAGTTTAGAGCCTAGCGGGTTCACAGATACGCAGTATTTT. This gives the protein CASSLEPSGFTDTQYF. The chain combines TRBV27 with TRBJ2-3, with 8 bases that match TRBD2. Germline CDR1 reads MNHEY; CDR2 reads SMNVEV (reference sequence). The V segment lost 2 bases and the J segment 2 bases; nucleotides outside the gene matches: 6. The CDR3 loop spans 16 amino acids.

This clone qualifies as large. The chain uses TRBV7-9 and TRBJ2-1, with D perhaps given as TRBD1 or TRBD2 (5 bases each). V lost 6 bases to trimming and J lost 10 bases, with 19 bases between them. From germline, CDR1 is SEHNR and CDR2 FQNEAQ (reference sequence). The CDR3 length is 14 residues. The CDR3 region is CASSWTTSWGEQFF. In DNA, the CDR3 is TGTGCCAGCAGTTGGACAACCTCCTGGGGGGAGCAGTTCTTC.

The chain uses TRBV27 and TRBJ2-6, with D uncertain. Germline V gene data show CDR1 as MNHEY and CDR2 as SMNVEV (reference sequence). The V end was cut by 6 bases, the J end by 0 bases, with 3 bases between. The CDR3 totals 13 residues. In DNA form, the CDR3 reads TGTGCCAGCAGCCTCTCTGGGGCCAACGTCCTGACTTTC. The encoded protein is CASSLSGANVLTF.

This sequence joins TRBV5-6 and TRBJ2-2; no reliable D call. The CDR3 has 14 amino acids. V dropped 0 bases and J dropped 5 bases, with 8 bases sitting between them. From germline, CDR1 is SGHDT and CDR2 YYEEEE. The CDR3 is CASSLGLGTGELFF. The DNA of the CDR3 is TGTGCCAGCAGCTTGGGTCTGGGTACCGGGGAGCTGTTTTTT.

This clone rates as medium-sized. V is TRBV7-9 and J is TRBJ2-7; 10 nucleotides align to TRBD2. The CDR3 is made up of 17 amino acids. CDR1 and CDR2 from the germline V gene are SEHNR and FQNEAQ (reference sequence). The V gene end was trimmed by 5 bases and the J gene end by 2 bases; junction bases not matched to a gene: 12. CDR3 amino acids: CASSPDTGLAVTYEQYF. The CDR3, as DNA: TGTGCCAGCAGCCCCGACACCGGACTAGCGGTTACCTACGAGCAGTACTTC.

The chain combines TRBV7-4 with TRBJ2-7; no clear D. V lost 3 bases and J 4 bases, leaving 7 bases between the germline ends. The CDR3 consists of 12 residues. CDR1 and CDR2 from the germline V gene are SGHVT and SQSDAQ. This chain's CDR3 is CASSFGFYEQYF. The CDR3 DNA is TGTGCCAGCAGCTTTGGGTTTTACGAGCAGTACTTC.

This chain links TRBV9 with TRBJ2-3; D not resolved. Trimming removed 1 base at V and 0 bases at J, with 6 bases between. This CDR3 is built from 14 residues. Germline V gives CDR1 SGDLS, CDR2 YYNGEE. This chain's CDR3 is CASSVPASTDTQYF. In DNA, the CDR3 is TGTGCCAGCAGCGTACCAGCTAGCACAGATACGCAGTATTTT.

This clone has only a few counts. The genes are TRBV6-6 and TRBJ2-1; tentative D call: TRBD2 (6 bases). CDR3 length equals 15 residues. CDR1 MNHNY and CDR2 SVGAGI come from the germline V gene (reference sequence). V was clipped by 3 bases and J by 4 bases, with 13 bases between them. CDR3 protein: CASSYLTGGYNEQFF. The CDR3 coding sequence is TGTGCCAGCAGTTATCTGACCGGGGGATACAATGAGCAGTTCTTC.

This clone has only a few counts. The rearrangement links TRBV6-4 to TRBJ1-5, with D possibly TRBD1 on 5 matching bases. The germline gives CDR1 MRHNA, CDR2 SNTAGT. The CDR3 is made up of 13 amino acids. Trimming pared 0 bases from V and 10 bases from J, leaving 10 bases between. In DNA form, the CDR3 reads TGTGCCAGCAGTGACTCACCAGACAGCCCCCAGCATTTT. Residues: CASSDSPDSPQHF.

This clone is termed medium-sized. V gene TRBV4-1 combines with J gene TRBJ1-5; D ambiguous. Germline values: CDR1 MGHRA, CDR2 YSYEKL. Trimming pared 4 bases from V and 3 bases from J, leaving 7 bases between. The CDR3 sequence is 13 residues long. This CDR3 reads CASSPLLNQPQHF. In DNA, the CDR3 is TGCGCCAGCAGCCCACTTCTCAATCAGCCCCAGCATTTT.

The chain carries TRBV19 and TRBJ2-2; D uncertain. Per germline, CDR1 LNHDA and CDR2 SQIVND (reference sequence). The ends were cut back, 1 base at V and 0 bases at J, with 9 bases in the middle. CDR3 length: 16 amino acids. The DNA for the CDR3 is TGTGCCAGTAGTATAGTCCACAGTCCGAACACCGGGGAGCTGTTTTTT. Its translation is CASSIVHSPNTGELFF.

This chain connects TRBV4-1 to TRBJ1-6; D is uncertain. Germline V gives CDR1 MGHRA, CDR2 YSYEKL. Trimming pared 1 base from V and 8 bases from J, leaving 21 bases between. This CDR3 comprises 18 residues. CDR3 DNA: TGCGCCAGCAGCCAAGGGGCCGCCAGGCATCTCTTCTATTCACCCCTCCACTTT. It translates to CASSQGAARHLFYSPLHF.

For the CDR3, the DNA is TGTGCCATCAAACAGGGCGCGAACACTGAAGCTTTCTTT. This encodes CAIKQGANTEAFF. This chain uses TRBV10-3 with TRBJ1-1; a weak D match, TRBD1 (6 bases). CDR1 is ENHRY and CDR2 is SYGVKD in the germline V gene. The CDR3 length is 13 residues. V was trimmed by 7 bases and J by 1 base, leaving 10 bases between them.

V gene TRBV7-9 combines with J gene TRBJ2-3; the D gene is possibly TRBD2 (6 bases). V was trimmed by 0 bases and J by 3 bases, leaving 7 bases between them. Germline CDR1 reads SEHNR; CDR2 reads FQNEAQ (reference sequence). The CDR3 runs to 14 residues. Here the CDR3 DNA reads TGTGCCAGCAGCTTAGCGACTAGGACAGATACGCAGTATTTT. It specifies CASSLATRTDTQYF.

The V and J genes are TRBV7-9 and TRBJ2-1, with D hard to call. Trimming cost V 1 base and J 7 bases, with 5 bases left between them. The CDR3 covers 12 residues. Germline V lookup: CDR1 SEHNR, CDR2 FQNEAQ (reference sequence). The chain's CDR3 is CASSLGQNEQFF. The CDR3 DNA reads TGTGCCAGCAGCTTAGGACAAAATGAGCAGTTCTTC.

This clone showed up just a few times. This sequence joins TRBV9 and TRBJ2-1; D uncertain. Trimming removed 4 bases from V and 6 bases from J, with 20 bases in between. Looked up from germline, CDR1 is SGDLS and CDR2 is YYNGEE. The CDR3 is made up of 16 amino acids. The CDR3 loop is CASSSSTVKGGNEQFF. CDR3 DNA sequence: TGTGCCAGCAGCTCCTCAACGGTAAAGGGCGGCAATGAGCAGTTCTTC.

The chain recombines TRBV2 with TRBJ2-7, with 7 bases aligning to TRBD2. Germline V gives CDR1 SNHLY, CDR2 FYNNEI. The CDR3 is 14 residues long. V shed 6 bases, J shed 3 bases, and the junction held 8 bases outside the gene matches. In nucleotides, the CDR3 is TGTGCCAGCAGGGGGGGGACGGCTTACTACGAGCAGTACTTC. It specifies CASRGGTAYYEQYF.

The chain carries TRBV4-1 and TRBJ1-1; TRBD1 might be the D (5 bases). V was trimmed by 3 bases and J by 6 bases, leaving 17 bases between them. The CDR3 spans 15 residues. Germline V gene sequence: CDR1 MGHRA, CDR2 YSYEKL. In DNA, the CDR3 is TGCGCCAGCAGCCAGGGGGGACGGCCGCGGGCTGAAGCTTTCTTT. It yields the protein CASSQGGRPRAEAFF.

This clone was detected only once. The chain has TRBV19 and TRBJ2-5, with D perhaps TRBD1 (5 bases). V was clipped by 3 bases and J by 2 bases, with 10 bases between them. Germline CDR1 reads LNHDA; CDR2 reads SQIVND (reference sequence). The CDR3 sequence is 14 residues long. The CDR3: CASSIRTRQETQYF. CDR3 in DNA: TGTGCCAGTAGTATCCGGACACGACAAGAGACCCAGTACTTC.

V gene TRBV19 combines with J gene TRBJ2-5; 11 bases fit TRBD2. Germline V gene lookup returns CDR1 LNHDA and CDR2 SQIVND (reference sequence). J lost 4 bases, V lost 3 bases, and 4 bases had no gene match. This CDR3 is built from 15 residues. CDR3 nucleotides: TGTGCCAGTAGTATGTTAGCGGGAGGGCTAGAGACCCAGTACTTC. Amino acids: CASSMLAGGLETQYF.